The clone carrying this TCR beta chain was found a few times. Its antigen is currently unknown. TCRdb reanalysed the RACE reads using MiXCR and keeps one entry per CDR3 protein. The sample lists roughly 64,000 distinct CDR3 sequences; approximately 11% were seen once. This CDR3 has 12 residues. CDR1 and CDR2 from the germline V gene are GTSNPN and SVGIG (reference sequence). V lost 0 bases and J 7 bases, leaving 9 bases between the germline ends. Time point: patch test 3, about 24 weeks after DPC sensitization. Treatment given: therapeutic diphenylcyclopropenone sensitization with weekly scalp DPC. Suited to DPC and affected by alopecia, the donors ranged from 18 to 70 years old. The data stem from a study of human T cells and chemical hapten exposure. Overall study findings and caveats: DPC sensitization did not alter TCRs above 1 in 1000 frequency. Alopecia affecting every donor means their immune response may not match healthy people's.

Sequenced material: whole blood, taken in connection with sensitization to the hapten diphenylcyclopropenone (DPC). J is TRBJ1-2 and V is TRBV30; no clear D gene. The source of this sequence is a young woman with alopecia areata. Some clones in this sample may be carry-over from other donors' samples. For the CDR3, the DNA is TGTGCCTGGAGTGTCCCGGGCGGTGGCTACACCTTC. As protein: CAWSVPGGGYTF. Together with reference TRBV30 and TRBJ1-2, the CDR3 gives the full variable domain: SQTIHQWPATLVQPVGSPLSLECTVEGTSNPNLYWYRQAAGRGLQLLFYSVGIGQISSEVPQNLSASRPQDRQFILSSKKLLLSDSGFYLCAWSVPGGGYTFGSGTRLTVV.